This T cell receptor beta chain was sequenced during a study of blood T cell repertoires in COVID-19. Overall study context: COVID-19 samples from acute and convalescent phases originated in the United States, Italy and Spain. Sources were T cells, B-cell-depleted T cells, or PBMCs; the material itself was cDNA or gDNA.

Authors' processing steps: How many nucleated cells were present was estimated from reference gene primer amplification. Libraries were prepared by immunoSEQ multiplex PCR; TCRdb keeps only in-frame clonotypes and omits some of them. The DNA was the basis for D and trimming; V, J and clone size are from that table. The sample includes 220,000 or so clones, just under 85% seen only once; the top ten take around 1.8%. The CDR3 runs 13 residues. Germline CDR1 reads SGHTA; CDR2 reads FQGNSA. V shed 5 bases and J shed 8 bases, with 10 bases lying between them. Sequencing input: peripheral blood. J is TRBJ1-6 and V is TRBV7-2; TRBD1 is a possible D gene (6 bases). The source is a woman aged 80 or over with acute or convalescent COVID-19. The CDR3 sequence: CASSKDSHSPLHF. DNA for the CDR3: TGTGCCAGCAGCAAGGACAGTCATTCACCCCTCCACTTT.